This T cell receptor (beta chain) was obtained from a study of cytomegalovirus exposure and HLA in healthy donors. This CDR3 has 15 amino acids. Germline V gene data show CDR1 as MNHEY and CDR2 as SVGAGI. This PCR relied on a set of 60 Vbeta primers and 13 Jbeta primers. Sequenced by immunoSEQ multiplex PCR; TCRdb stores in-frame clones only, minus some. The sample holds about 160,000 clones, about 80% seen once. This clone was seen a few times. Its antigen is currently unknown. Notes on the study in general: After further analysis at a later stage, 16,951 TCR beta sequences were associated with HLA alleles at 0.05 false discovery rate. Reports described diagnosis of cytomegalovirus status by the classifier as highly specific and sensitive. In vitro experiments confirmed that three CMV-associated chains were specific for CMV antigens.

When sampled, the donors appeared nominally healthy, though they likely had unrecorded immune exposures. Sequencing was done on a sample of PBMCs. The rearrangement links TRBV6-5 to TRBJ2-5; weak D call: TRBD1 (6 bases). TRBJ2-7 explains the end of the DNA better; the J call may be wrong. This receptor was identified in a man between 50 and 59 years old in good health and CMV-seropositive. CDR3 region: CASRMGDTHSYEQYF. In nucleotides, the CDR3 is TGTGCCAGCAGAATGGGGGACACACACTCCTACGAGCAGTACTTC.